This paragraph reports one TCR beta chain. Profiled with immunoSEQ multiplex PCR; TCRdb holds only in-frame clones, not every one. The data show over 55,000 clones, with about 88% seen just once and more than 4% held by the top ten. V lost 6 bases to trimming and J lost 5 bases; unmatched junction nucleotides: 6. From germline, CDR1 is LNHDA and CDR2 SQIVND (reference sequence). The CDR3 is 15 amino acids. The sample is drawn from a study of blood T cell repertoires in COVID-19. Sequenced sample: peripheral blood. The source is a human donor in a cohort sampled during active COVID-19. This chain uses TRBV19 with TRBJ2-4; 11 nucleotides align to TRBD2. CDR3 protein: CASSRPTSGENIQYF. CDR3 DNA sequence: TGTGCCAGTAGCCGCCCGACTAGCGGGGAAAACATTCAGTACTTC.